Here is one T cell receptor (beta chain) with its context. The entry originates in a study of molecular identifiers for immune sequencing clone quantification. Overall study context: Replicate RNA from around 20,000 or 100,000 naive CD8 T cells formed five aliquots; four were sequenced.

Germline V gene sequence: CDR1 SEHNR, CDR2 FQNEAQ (reference sequence). The CDR3 consists of 15 residues. V gave up 1 base and J gave up 3 bases, with 13 bases separating them. MiXCR, run by TCRdb on the PCR reads, gives a single entry per CDR3 protein. The sample carries about 630,000 distinct CDR3 sequences, roughly 25% recorded once. Libraries of naive CD8 cells were prepared from about 19,000 to 1,100,000 sorted cells using 10%, 30% or 50% RNA. Sorting defined naive CD8 T cells as CD8+CD4-CCR7+CD45RA+. The sequenced material came from naive CD8+ T cells from blood, with Jurkat cell RNA spiked in. This sample's subset: FACS-sorted CD8+CD4-CCR7+CD45RA+ naive T cells. The chain joins TRBV7-9 to TRBJ2-7; TRBD2 is a possible D gene (6 bases). The TCR comes from a human donor in good health. Some libraries in this study had Jurkat cell RNA spiked in. The CDR3 loop reads CASSLVGGNSYEQYF. The CDR3 nucleotides read TGTGCCAGCAGCTTAGTTGGCGGGAACAGCTACGAGCAGTACTTC.